These 25 T cell receptor beta chains came from one sample sequenced in a study of blood T cell repertoires in COVID-19. Libraries were prepared by immunoSEQ multiplex PCR; TCRdb keeps only in-frame clonotypes and omits some of them. Among about 98,000 clones listed, around 82% were seen once. The sequenced sample consisted of peripheral blood. Every receptor here comes from a man between 65 and 85 years old with active or convalescent COVID-19.

This sequence joins TRBV6-5 and TRBJ2-1, with 7 bases identical to TRBD1. The CDR3 consists of 15 residues. Germline trimming cut 6 bases from V and 1 base from J; bases unmatched to any gene: 6. Looked up from germline, CDR1 is MNHEY and CDR2 is SVGAGI. The CDR3 reads CASSYRDRSYNEQFF. DNA for the CDR3: TGTGCCAGCAGCTATAGGGACAGATCCTACAATGAGCAGTTCTTC.

CDR3 nucleotide sequence: TGCGCCAGCAGGGGCGAGGGGGCCAGGGGGCCAAGGAATGGCTACACCTTC. Residues: CASRGEGARGPRNGYTF. This chain links TRBV4-1 with TRBJ1-2, with TRBD1 matching 8 bases. This CDR3 is 17 amino acids long. Germline V gene data show CDR1 as MGHRA and CDR2 as YSYEKL. The J segment lost 6 bases and the V segment lost 6 bases, leaving 18 bases of the junction unmatched.

The rearrangement uses TRBV28 and TRBJ2-7; D uncertain. Trimming shortened V by 2 bases and J by 7 bases, and 9 bases separated the two germline ends. The CDR3 sequence is 12 residues long. CDR1 MDHEN and CDR2 SYDVKM come from the germline V gene. Here the CDR3 DNA reads TGTGCCAGCAGTTTAACCCAACTAGAGCAGTACTTC. This encodes CASSLTQLEQYF.

V usage is TRBV25-1 and J usage is TRBJ2-5; 7 nucleotides agree with TRBD1. Trimming removed 5 bases from V and 1 base from J; junction bases left unmatched: 7. CDR3 length: 15 residues. The V gene's germline CDR1 is MGHDK and CDR2 SYGVNS. The CDR3 loop is CASSKGQIVQETQYF. The CDR3 DNA follows: TGTGCCAGCAGTAAGGGACAGATCGTCCAAGAGACCCAGTACTTC.

The chain has TRBV24-1 and TRBJ2-1; 7 bases are a match to TRBD2. V dropped 4 bases and J dropped 8; count of bases not matched to a gene: 4. The CDR3 totals 13 residues. Germline assignment: CDR1 KGHDR and CDR2 SFDVKD. CDR3 sequence: CATSDYTSDEQFF. CDR3 sequence (DNA): TGTGCCACCAGTGACTATACTAGCGATGAGCAGTTCTTC.

The chain combines TRBV2 with TRBJ2-1; D unclear. The CDR3 loop spans 12 amino acids. Trimming cost V 7 bases and J 3 bases, with 7 bases left between them. From germline, CDR1 is SNHLY and CDR2 FYNNEI. The CDR3 DNA reads TGTGCCAGCATCCAGTTCTACAATGAGCAGTTCTTC. Its translation: CASIQFYNEQFF.

The chain uses TRBV7-2 and TRBJ1-4; D may be TRBD1 (5 bases). This CDR3 comprises 16 residues. V was cut by 3 bases and J by 2 bases, with 13 bases left in between. Germline assignment: CDR1 SGHTA and CDR2 FQGNSA. CDR3 in amino acids: CASSLSIRATNEKLFF. The CDR3 DNA follows: TGTGCCAGCAGCTTGAGTATCAGGGCCACTAATGAAAAACTGTTTTTT.

This clone qualifies as medium-sized. This rearrangement joins TRBV21-1 to TRBJ1-6. TRBV21-1 is labeled a pseudogene. The CDR3 covers 14 residues. The CDR3, as DNA: TGTGCCAGCAGACGGAGGGAAATAGGTTCACCCCTCCACTTT. Amino acids: CASRRREIGSPLHF.

The chain couples TRBV5-4 to TRBJ2-7; maybe TRBD1 (6 bases). The germline V gene encodes CDR1 SGHNT and CDR2 YYREEE (reference sequence). V lost 4 bases and J lost 7, with 21 bases in between. The CDR3 has 15 residues. CDR3 sequence reads: CASSHPGTSELEQYF. The DNA of the CDR3 is TGTGCCAGCAGCCACCCCGGGACATCGGAGTTAGAGCAGTACTTC.

The rearrangement joins TRBV23-1 to TRBJ1-6, with a possible D match to TRBD1 (5 bases). TRBV23-1 is treated as an ORF (open reading frame) with a function not yet certain. The germline V and J ends were trimmed by 8 bases and 5 bases, with 19 bases remaining between them. The CDR3 is 16 residues long. The CDR3, as DNA: TGCGCCAGCGTTCCGGAGACGGGGGGGAATAATTCACCCCTCCACTTT. As protein: CASVPETGGNNSPLHF.

This clone has only one observation. The chain joins TRBV12-5 to TRBJ1-6, with D possibly being TRBD1 (6 bases). The germline gives CDR1 LGHNT, CDR2 FRNRAP. V dropped 6 bases and J dropped 10 bases, with 13 bases sitting between them. This CDR3 spans 13 amino acids. CDR3: CASGLGGLSPLHF. The CDR3 DNA reads TGTGCTAGTGGGCTCGGGGGGCTCTCACCCCTCCACTTT.

In regard to this clone: The junction departs from germline at one end; a sequencing error may be responsible. Other DNA sequences in this specimen translate into the identical CDR3. The chain employs TRBV5-6 and TRBJ2-7; D is unresolved. Looked up from germline, CDR1 is SGHDT and CDR2 is YYEEEE. This CDR3 contains 12 residues. The CDR3 protein is CASSLSRYEQYF. The DNA for the CDR3 is TGTGCCAGTAGCTTGTCTCGCTACGAGCAGTACTTC. The whole variable domain, filled in from reference TRBV5-6 and TRBJ2-7, reads DAGVTQSPTHLIKTRGQQVTLRCSPKSGHDTVSWYQQALGQGPQFIFQYYEEEERQRGNFPDRFSGHQFPNYSSELNVNALLLGDSALYLCASSLSRYEQYFGPGTRLTVT.

This clone was recorded a few times. The V call is TRBV27, the J call TRBJ2-1, with 7 bases identical to TRBD2. This CDR3 contains 12 residues. The germline V gene has CDR1 MNHEY and CDR2 SMNVEV (reference sequence). J gave up 10 bases and V 2 bases, and 2 bases lay outside the gene matches. The CDR3 DNA follows: TGTGCCAGCAGTTTACTGGGAGGGGAGCAGTTCTTC. Protein product: CASSLLGGEQFF.

This rearrangement joins TRBV9 to TRBJ1-5; D might be TRBD1 (5 bases). Trimming stripped 4 bases from V and 4 bases from J, with 15 bases between. Per germline, CDR1 SGDLS and CDR2 YYNGEE. This CDR3 region has 15 residues. CDR3 nucleotide sequence: TGTGCCAGCAGCAAAACCGACGGGGGAAATCAGCCCCAGCATTTT. Translated, it gives CASSKTDGGNQPQHF.

The CDR3 coding sequence is TGCGCCAGCAGCCTCCCGGGGCGGGAGCCCTCCTACGAGCAGTACTTC. This sequence encodes CASSLPGREPSYEQYF. The chain carries TRBV4-1 and TRBJ2-7; 7 bases agree with TRBD2. This CDR3 is built from 16 residues. Germline V CDR1 and CDR2: MGHRA, YSYEKL. J gave up 0 bases and V 4 bases, and 9 bases lay outside the gene matches.

This chain links TRBV7-2 with TRBJ2-7; 8 bases agree with TRBD1. Unmatched junction bases numbered 6, after V lost 5 bases and J lost 3 bases. CDR3 length: 14 residues. Germline V gene sequence: CDR1 SGHTA, CDR2 FQGNSA. This CDR3 reads CASSNRQGIYEQYF. CDR3 DNA sequence: TGTGCCAGCAGCAACAGACAGGGGATCTACGAGCAGTACTTC.

This chain links TRBV18 with TRBJ2-4; 13 bases are a match to TRBD2. Germline V gives CDR1 KGHSH, CDR2 LQKENI. CDR3 length: 17 residues. After removal of 0 bases from V and 4 bases from J, the junction contained 3 bases not matched to a gene. The DNA for the CDR3 is TGTGCCAGCTCACCACCGACTAGCGGGGGGTTAAAAAACATTCAGTACTTC. Translation: CASSPPTSGGLKNIQYF.

V usage is TRBV6-5 and J usage is TRBJ1-6; 8 bases align to TRBD1. Germline CDR1 is MNHEY and CDR2 is SVGAGI. Losses at the gene ends were 4 bases for V and 9 bases for J; bases not matched to a gene: 11. The CDR3 sequence is 16 residues long. Here the CDR3 reads CASSSRTGTVFSPLHF. CDR3 coding DNA: TGTGCCAGCAGTTCCAGGACAGGGACGGTTTTTTCACCCCTCCACTTT.

The table lists this clone with a few counts. This chain links TRBV5-6 with TRBJ2-7; 8 bases line up with TRBD1. The germline V gene has CDR1 SGHDT and CDR2 YYEEEE. J gave up 12 bases and V 3 bases, and 11 bases lay outside the gene matches. The CDR3 is 13 amino acids. DNA for the CDR3: TGTGCCAGCAGCTGGCAGGGGGCGCAGATCTCGTACTTC. As protein: CASSWQGAQISYF.

The genes are TRBV4-1 and TRBJ1-2; 7 bases line up with TRBD1. From germline, CDR1 is MGHRA and CDR2 YSYEKL. The trim removed 4 bases at V and 4 bases at J, leaving 12 bases unmatched. The CDR3 extends over 16 amino acids. DNA of the CDR3: TGCGCCAGCAGCCGCACAACAGGGGACGGTGGCTATGGCTACACCTTC. Residues: CASSRTTGDGGYGYTF.

The rearrangement links TRBV30 to TRBJ2-3; 9 nucleotides line up with TRBD2. The CDR3 runs 13 residues. Trimming took 8 bases from V and 7 from J; bases not matched to a gene: 10. Germline V gene sequence: CDR1 GTSNPN, CDR2 SVGIG (reference sequence). This CDR3 is CAGGGGPVNTQYF. DNA of the CDR3: TGTGCCGGCGGGGGGGGGCCGGTGAATACGCAGTATTTT.

V usage is TRBV7-9 and J usage is TRBJ1-6, with 8 nucleotides matching TRBD1. This CDR3 is 15 amino acids long. V lost 4 bases, J lost 10 bases, and 9 bases stayed unmatched. The germline V gene has CDR1 SEHNR and CDR2 FQNEAQ (reference sequence). The CDR3, as DNA: TGTGCCAGCAGCTCCGGACAGGGTTTAGGCTCACCCCTCCACTTT. Its translation: CASSSGQGLGSPLHF.

This clone has only one observation. The chain carries TRBV12-3 or TRBV12-4 and TRBJ1-2; maybe TRBD1 (5 bases). CDR3 size: 13 residues. V lost 3 bases to trimming and J lost 3 bases, with 8 bases between them. In DNA, the CDR3 is TGTGCCAGCAGTTTGGGCAGGGACTATGGCTACACCTTC. Protein: CASSLGRDYGYTF.

The CDR3 sequence: CASTGGVIEQFF. The CDR3 DNA reads TGTGCCAGCACCGGAGGGGTTATTGAGCAGTTCTTC. This chain connects TRBV12-3 or TRBV12-4 to TRBJ2-1; D is possibly TRBD2 (6 bases). This CDR3 comprises 12 residues. V lost 7 bases and J lost 9, with 13 bases in between.

The rearrangement links TRBV7-2 to TRBJ2-4; 9 bases fit TRBD2. V was pared by 1 base and J by 9 bases, with 4 bases of the junction left unmatched. Germline CDR1 is SGHTA and CDR2 is FQGNSA. This CDR3 is 14 amino acids long. Here the CDR3 reads CASSLDLAGVIQYF. The CDR3 bases are TGTGCCAGCAGCTTAGACTTAGCGGGGGTCATTCAGTACTTC. Based on the CDR3 plus reference TRBV7-2 and TRBJ2-4, the full variable domain is GAGVSQSPSNKVTEKGKDVELRCDPISGHTALYWYRQSLGQGLEFLIYFQGNSAPDKSGLPSDRFSAERTGGSVSTLTIQRTQQEDSAVYLCASSLDLAGVIQYFGAGTRLSVL.